Presented here are 23 T cell receptor beta chains from one specimen sequenced in a study of CD8 T cells in ankylosing spondylitis. One entry per CDR3 protein results from TCRdb running MiXCR on the 5' RACE reads. The repertoire holds about 170,000 distinct CDR3 sequences, with about 16% as singletons. The source material was blood, either unsorted or a sorted T cell fraction (not recorded which). The source of these receptors is a male donor with ankylosing spondylitis or in good health (not recorded which).

This clonotype was counted many times. The chain links TRBV5-1 to TRBJ2-1; D gene unclear. Germline assignment: CDR1 SGHRS and CDR2 YFSETQ. V was clipped by 5 bases and J by 0 bases, with 6 bases between them. The length of the CDR3 is 13 residues. The CDR3 DNA sequence: TGCGCCAGCAGGGCTAGCTCCTACAATGAGCAGTTCTTC. It encodes CASRASSYNEQFF.

This clonotype turned up a few times. V is TRBV12-3 or TRBV12-4 and J is TRBJ1-2; D possibly corresponds to TRBD1 (5 bases). The CDR3 sequence is 15 residues long. V shed 5 bases and J shed 2 bases, with 15 bases lying between them. CDR3 sequence (DNA): TGTGCCAGCAGTCTCTTCGCACAGGCAAACTATGGCTACACCTTC. Residues: CASSLFAQANYGYTF.

This sequence joins TRBV28 and TRBJ2-3; D is uncertain. This CDR3 spans 15 amino acids. V was cut by 1 base and J by 2 bases, with 10 bases left in between. Germline CDR1 MDHEN, CDR2 SYDVKM. The CDR3 is CASSLYQRLTDTQYF. The DNA for the CDR3 is TGTGCCAGCAGTTTATATCAGAGACTCACAGATACGCAGTATTTT.

A note on this clonotype: Just one base apart from a much larger clone, this may be a read error. No conserved phenylalanine or tryptophan ends this CDR3, so it is likely a read error. The chain links TRBV5-1 to TRBJ1-4, with no clear D. Trimming stripped 6 bases from V and 7 bases from J, with 16 bases between. The germline V gene has CDR1 SGHRS and CDR2 YFSETQ. This CDR3 has 14 residues. The CDR3 spells CASTRDPTSEKLFL. The CDR3 nucleotides are TGCGCCAGCACCCGAGACCCGACCTCTGAAAAACTGTTTCTT.

This clonotype was seen ten or more times. The rearrangement links TRBV12-3 or TRBV12-4 to TRBJ2-7; 7 positions match TRBD1. V gave up 5 bases and J gave up 3 bases; unmatched junction bases: 4. The CDR3 is 13 residues long. CDR3 sequence: CASSRDSYYEQYF. The DNA of the CDR3 is TGTGCCAGCAGTCGGGACAGCTACTACGAGCAGTACTTC.

This clonotype showed up just a few times. The chain employs TRBV5-6 and TRBJ2-6; possible D gene TRBD2, 5 bases. Trimming stripped 2 bases from V and 0 bases from J, with 12 bases between. Germline CDR1 is SGHDT and CDR2 is YYEEEE. This CDR3 contains 17 residues. The chain's CDR3 is CASSFFEGSSGANVLTF. The CDR3 DNA reads TGTGCCAGCAGCTTCTTTGAGGGAAGCTCTGGGGCCAACGTCCTGACTTTC.

This clonotype was counted at least ten times. The chain recombines TRBV29-1 with TRBJ2-1, with TRBD2 as a possible D gene (5 bases). The CDR3 length is 12 residues. In germline, CDR1 is SQVTM, CDR2 ANQGSEA. Trimming pared 3 bases from V and 8 bases from J, leaving 11 bases between. DNA for the CDR3: TGCAGCGTTGACGGGATGATCGATGAGCAGTTCTTC. This translates into CSVDGMIDEQFF.

This sequence joins TRBV6-2 or TRBV6-3 and TRBJ2-1, with 10 bases matching TRBD2. Germline V gene data show CDR1 as MNHEY and CDR2 as SVGEGT. With V trimmed by 7 bases and J by 9 bases, 3 bases remained unmatched. This CDR3 spans 12 amino acids. This CDR3 is CASTGLAVEQFF. The CDR3, as DNA: TGTGCCAGCACCGGACTAGCGGTTGAGCAGTTCTTC.

At least ten counts were recorded for this clonotype. This sequence joins TRBV28 and TRBJ2-1, with 8 bases aligning to TRBD2. Germline CDR1 MDHEN, CDR2 SYDVKM. The CDR3 totals 14 residues. J was trimmed by 4 bases and V by 6 bases; bases with no gene match: 5. The CDR3 DNA follows: TGTGCCAGCAGGACCGGGACTAGTTACAATGAGCAGTTCTTC. Its protein product is CASRTGTSYNEQFF.

This clonotype was detected many times. This chain connects TRBV27 to TRBJ2-7, with TRBD1 as a possible D gene (5 bases). Trimming cost V 6 bases and J 3 bases, with 12 bases left between them. From germline, CDR1 is MNHEY and CDR2 SMNVEV (reference sequence). This CDR3 has 13 residues. CDR3 region: CASSSRTNYEQYF. The CDR3 coding sequence is TGTGCCAGCAGCTCGCGGACAAACTACGAGCAGTACTTC.

The rearrangement joins TRBV5-4 to TRBJ2-7, with D tentatively TRBD1 (5 bases). Germline loops: CDR1 SGHNT, CDR2 YYREEE (reference sequence). Trimming removed 0 bases from V and 6 bases from J, with 10 bases in between. CDR3 size: 13 residues. The CDR3 is CASSLAQGIEQYF. CDR3 DNA: TGTGCCAGCAGCTTGGCCCAGGGAATCGAGCAGTACTTC.

In DNA form, the CDR3 reads TGTGCCAGCAGTGACGGGGGACAAGAGCAGTACTTC. Its translation is CASSDGGQEQYF. The J gene is TRBJ2-7, the V gene TRBV2, with D perhaps given as TRBD1 or TRBD2 (6 bases each). This CDR3 contains 12 residues. Germline V gene sequence: CDR1 SNHLY, CDR2 FYNNEI. V was cut by 3 bases and J by 7 bases, with 10 bases left in between.

At least ten counts were recorded for this clonotype. This rearrangement joins TRBV18 to TRBJ1-1, with 8 bases fitting TRBD1. This CDR3 contains 15 residues. V was clipped by 4 bases and J by 0 bases; unmatched bases: 4. Germline-derived CDR1 and CDR2 are KGHSH and LQKENI. The CDR3 DNA reads as TGTGCCAGCTCACTCTCGACAGGGGTGAACACTGAAGCTTTCTTT. Its translation is CASSLSTGVNTEAFF.

The rearrangement joins TRBV10-2 to TRBJ2-3, with TRBD1 matching 9 bases. V was clipped by 0 bases and J by 4 bases; unmatched bases: 8. The CDR3 is 17 amino acids. The germline V gene encodes CDR1 WSHSY and CDR2 SAAADI. DNA of the CDR3: TGCGCCAGCAGTGAGTCGACAGGGGGAGTCTCGGCAGATACGCAGTATTTT. Translation: CASSESTGGVSADTQYF.

In its sample, this clonotype was seen once. This chain uses TRBV28 with TRBJ1-1; 10 bases match TRBD1. The CDR3 length is 15 residues. CDR1 and CDR2 from the germline V gene are MDHEN and SYDVKM. Trimming took 2 bases from V and 4 from J; bases not matched to a gene: 4. For the CDR3, the DNA is TGTGCCAGCAGTTTACCTGGGACAGGGGCCACTGAAGCTTTCTTT. Its protein product is CASSLPGTGATEAFF. Full variable domain (rest looked up from reference TRBV28 and TRBJ1-1): DVKVTQSSRYLVKRTGEKVFLECVQDMDHENMFWYRQDPGLGLRLIYFSYDVKMKEKGDIPEGYSVSREKKERFSLILESASTNQTSMYLCASSLPGTGATEAFFGQGTRLTVV.

This clonotype was counted many times. This sequence joins TRBV3-1 and TRBJ1-6; 7 nucleotides agree with TRBD1. Germline assignment: CDR1 LGHDT and CDR2 YNNKEL (reference sequence). This CDR3 region has 14 residues. Losses at the gene ends were 4 bases for V and 5 bases for J; bases not matched to a gene: 2. DNA for the CDR3: TGTGCCAGCAGCCCCGGGACAGATAATTCACCCCTCCACTTT. As protein: CASSPGTDNSPLHF.

The table lists this clonotype with many counts. This chain connects TRBV27 to TRBJ2-1, with D uncertain. The germline gives CDR1 MNHEY, CDR2 SMNVEV (reference sequence). Trimming stripped 0 bases from V and 5 bases from J, with 8 bases between. This CDR3 has 14 amino acids. Here the CDR3 DNA reads TGTGCCAGCAGTTTATCGCGGCAACACAATGAGCAGTTCTTC. Its translation: CASSLSRQHNEQFF.

This clonotype has ten or more counts. The rearrangement uses TRBV5-1 and TRBJ2-1; TRBD2 aligns across 9 bases. The CDR3 is 15 residues long. The J segment lost 4 bases and the V segment lost 4 bases, leaving 6 bases of the junction unmatched. From germline, CDR1 is SGHRS and CDR2 YFSETQ. CDR3 coding DNA: TGCGCCAGCAGCCCCGGGACTAGCCTGTACAATGAGCAGTTCTTC. As protein: CASSPGTSLYNEQFF.

Many counts were recorded for this clonotype. The chain is built from TRBV6-1 and TRBJ2-3; unclear D gene. Germline values: CDR1 MNHNS, CDR2 SASEGT. CDR3 size: 14 residues. Deletions cut 6 bases from V and 4 bases from J, with 14 bases between. Here the CDR3 reads CASSWTTRADTQYF. The CDR3 coding sequence is TGTGCCAGCAGCTGGACCACACGGGCAGATACGCAGTATTTT.

The rearrangement links TRBV4-1 to TRBJ1-1; D ambiguous. Trimming pared 4 bases from V and 0 bases from J, leaving 12 bases between. The CDR3 covers 15 residues. Germline V gives CDR1 MGHRA, CDR2 YSYEKL. CDR3 loop: CASSPPSFMNTEAFF. The CDR3 DNA is TGCGCCAGCAGCCCCCCCTCGTTTATGAACACTGAAGCTTTCTTT.

There are many counts of this clonotype. This sequence joins TRBV9 and TRBJ1-1; TRBD1 matches at 9 bases. Germline V lookup: CDR1 SGDLS, CDR2 YYNGEE. CDR3 length: 16 amino acids. Trimming at V came to 3 bases and at J to 0 bases, leaving 6 bases not matched to a gene. CDR3 nucleotides: TGTGCCAGCAGCGCGGGGACAGGGCACCTGAACACTGAAGCTTTCTTT. This encodes CASSAGTGHLNTEAFF. Full variable domain (missing parts from reference TRBV9 and TRBJ1-1): DSGVTQTPKHLITATGQRVTLRCSPRSGDLSVYWYQQSLDQGLQFLIQYYNGEERAKGNILERFSAQQFPDLHSELNLSSLELGDSALYFCASSAGTGHLNTEAFFGQGTRLTVV.

The chain joins TRBV12-3 or TRBV12-4 to TRBJ2-7, with 7 nucleotides matching TRBD1. The CDR3 runs to 14 residues. With V trimmed by 5 bases and J by 0 bases, 4 bases remained unmatched. The CDR3 sequence is CASSEGQNSYEQYF. The CDR3 DNA is TGTGCCAGCAGTGAGGGACAGAACTCCTACGAGCAGTACTTC.

V gene TRBV12-3 or TRBV12-4 combines with J gene TRBJ1-1; TRBD1 is a possible D gene (5 bases). The CDR3 is 15 residues long. Trimming took off 3 bases at V and 6 bases at J, with 17 bases between the two ends. CDR3 in DNA: TGTGCCAGCAGTTTGATACCAGAGGGGAGCTCTGAAGCTTTCTTT. Its translation: CASSLIPEGSSEAFF.